Given below is one TCR beta chain in context. The source of the sample is a study of radiotherapy plus CTLA-4 blockade in lung cancer. V trimming: 6 bases; J trimming: 4 bases; junction bases outside the gene matches: 3. In germline, CDR1 is LNHDA, CDR2 SQIVND (reference sequence). The CDR3 runs 14 residues. Some clones are missing from TCRdb's copy, which holds only in-frame ones; the method was immunoSEQ multiplex PCR. The data contain tens of thousands of clones, 72% of them singletons. The sequences come from peripheral blood, collected from a patient treated with radiotherapy plus ipilimumab. The clonotype originates from a human donor with non-small cell lung cancer who had stable disease on radiotherapy plus ipilimumab. The V gene is TRBV19, the J gene TRBJ1-6; TRBD1 matches at 7 bases. The CDR3 coding sequence is TGTGCCAGTAGAGGGGGACAGTATAATTCACCCCTCCACTTT. This sequence encodes CASRGGQYNSPLHF.